This entry lists 28 T cell receptor beta chains sequenced from one sample in a study of beta chain features in type 1 diabetes. TCRB transcripts that were expressed got sequenced, as all of the isolated RNA had been reverse transcribed. Produced via immunoSEQ multiplex PCR; TCRdb's table is partial and in-frame only. Found here are about 320,000 clones, 12% to 15% of them singletons; the top ten hold around 7%. The material sequenced was central memory CD4+ T cells from blood. These receptors all come from a man aged 25-40 years in good health.

On this clone: Other DNA sequences in the same sample also yield this CDR3. The rearrangement uses TRBV9 and TRBJ2-7, with D possibly matching TRBD1 (6 bases). With 5 bases removed from V and 3 bases from J, the gap between germline ends came to 15 bases. Germline CDR1 is SGDLS and CDR2 is YYNGEE. This CDR3 comprises 14 residues. The CDR3 coding sequence is TGTGCCAGCAGTTCCACCGTGGACAGCTACGAGCAGTACTTC. It encodes CASSSTVDSYEQYF.

This chain uses TRBV18 with TRBJ2-1; TRBD2 agrees at 12 bases. Germline V gene lookup returns CDR1 KGHSH and CDR2 LQKENI. Losses at the gene ends were 3 bases for V and 6 bases for J; bases not matched to a gene: 3. This CDR3 has 15 amino acids. CDR3 nucleotides: TGTGCCAGCTCACCCCTACTAGCGGGAGGCAATGAGCAGTTCTTC. Residues: CASSPLLAGGNEQFF.

This chain joins TRBV4-3 and TRBJ2-1, with 9 nucleotides matching TRBD2. The CDR3 runs to 15 residues. Germline-derived CDR1 and CDR2 are LGHNA and YSLEER. The ends lost 0 bases at V and 12 bases at J; junction bases unmatched: 9. This CDR3 reads CASSQDTSGGTRQFF. In nucleotides, the CDR3 is TGCGCCAGCAGCCAAGATACCAGCGGGGGGACGCGGCAGTTCTTC.

This clone was detected a few times. The chain has TRBV18 and TRBJ2-3; TRBD2 agrees at 10 bases. CDR3 length: 15 amino acids. V lost 3 bases and J lost 3; bases outside the gene matches: 3. Looked up from germline, CDR1 is KGHSH and CDR2 is LQKENI. The CDR3 DNA reads TGTGCCAGCTCACCCCTAGCGGGAGAAACAGATACGCAGTATTTT. It encodes CASSPLAGETDTQYF.

The V gene is TRBV5-8, the J gene TRBJ2-1, with TRBD2 matching over 12 bases. CDR1 is SGHTS and CDR2 is YDEGEE in the germline V gene. Unmatched junction bases numbered 8, after V lost 4 bases and J lost 0 bases. The CDR3 consists of 18 residues. The CDR3 sequence is CASSQGGLAGSSYNEQFF. The CDR3 region has the DNA TGTGCCAGCAGCCAAGGTGGACTAGCGGGGAGCTCCTACAATGAGCAGTTCTTC.

V usage is TRBV15 and J usage is TRBJ2-5, with TRBD2 matching 11 bases. J lost 3 bases, V lost 5 bases, and 14 bases had no gene match. Per germline, CDR1 LNHNV and CDR2 YYDKDF (reference sequence). The CDR3 loop spans 18 amino acids. The CDR3 DNA reads as TGTGCCACCAGCCCCTCCCACCGACTAGCGGGGTTAAAAGAGACCCAGTACTTC. Translated, it gives CATSPSHRLAGLKETQYF.

The chain couples TRBV6-1 to TRBJ1-2, with TRBD1 matching 9 bases. CDR3 length: 15 amino acids. After removal of 1 base from V and 4 bases from J, the junction contained 4 bases not matched to a gene. Germline values: CDR1 MNHNS, CDR2 SASEGT. CDR3 amino acids: CASSEGGQGPYGYTF. CDR3 nucleotides: TGTGCCAGCAGTGAAGGGGGACAGGGCCCCTATGGCTACACCTTC.

The chain links TRBV6-5 to TRBJ1-2, with D maybe TRBD1 (6 bases). Trimming cost V 3 bases and J 4 bases, with 15 bases left between them. Germline V gene lookup returns CDR1 MNHEY and CDR2 SVGAGI. The CDR3 consists of 15 residues. The CDR3 here is CASSYSGGVIYGYTF. The CDR3 bases are TGTGCCAGCAGTTATTCCGGGGGCGTTATCTATGGCTACACCTTC.

This clone was seen a handful of times. The chain employs TRBV10-3 and TRBJ2-7, with TRBD2 as a possible D gene (6 bases). Per the germline V gene, CDR1 is ENHRY and CDR2 is SYGVKD. The CDR3 extends over 16 amino acids. The CDR3 region is CASSYVSGLATYEQYV. The CDR3 bases are TGTGCCAGCAGTTACGTTAGCGGACTTGCCACCTACGAGCAGTACGTC.

The chain couples TRBV7-3 to TRBJ1-4; TRBD1 matches 7 bases. Germline lookup yields CDR1 SGHTA and CDR2 FQGTGA. V was clipped by 5 bases and J by 8 bases; unmatched bases: 11. This CDR3 spans 15 amino acids. The CDR3 reads CASSPYGTEGEKLFF. The CDR3 DNA follows: TGTGCCAGCAGCCCGTACGGGACAGAGGGGGAAAAACTGTTTTTT. Variable domain in full (rest from reference TRBV7-3 and TRBJ1-4): GAGVSQTPSNKVTEKGKYVELRCDPISGHTALYWYRQSLGQGPEFLIYFQGTGAADDSGLPNDRFFAVRPEGSVSTLKIQRTERGDSAVYLCASSPYGTEGEKLFFGSGTQLSVL.

This clone came up a few times. The gene calls are TRBV16 and TRBJ2-1; 7 positions agree with TRBD1. The CDR3 is made up of 13 amino acids. The V gene's germline CDR1 is KGHSY and CDR2 FQNENV. Losses at the gene ends were 4 bases for V and 12 bases for J; bases not matched to a gene: 9. The CDR3 reads CASSPRRDSSQFF. In DNA form, the CDR3 reads TGTGCCAGCAGCCCGCGACGGGACAGTTCGCAGTTCTTC.

This clone came up many times. The CDR3 is CASSRRADEQYF. Here the CDR3 DNA reads TGTGCCAGCAGTCGAAGGGCGGACGAGCAGTACTTC. The chain is built from TRBV7-2 and TRBJ2-7; D not certain. Trimming left V 6 bases short and J 5 bases short, with 11 bases between. Germline assignment: CDR1 SGHTA and CDR2 FQGNSA. The CDR3 totals 12 residues.

The table lists this clone with a few counts. The chain combines TRBV10-1 with TRBJ2-1; either TRBD1 or TRBD2 may supply D (5 bases each). V lost 6 bases and J 0 bases, leaving 9 bases between the germline ends. The CDR3 consists of 14 residues. Germline V lookup: CDR1 WNHNN, CDR2 SYGVQD (reference sequence). The CDR3 protein is CASSRDGSYNEQFF. DNA for the CDR3: TGCGCCAGCAGCCGGGACGGCTCCTACAATGAGCAGTTCTTC.

The V call is TRBV15, the J call TRBJ1-1, with D possibly being TRBD1 (6 bases). Trimming stripped 3 bases from V and 6 bases from J, with 14 bases between. Germline V gene lookup returns CDR1 LNHNV and CDR2 YYDKDF (reference sequence). CDR3 length: 14 amino acids. This chain's CDR3 is CATSSEGGNAEAFF. CDR3 in DNA: TGTGCCACCAGCAGTGAGGGGGGTAACGCTGAAGCTTTCTTT.

This clone was seen repeatedly, ten times or more. V gene TRBV15 combines with J gene TRBJ2-7; tentatively, D is TRBD1 (5 bases). V dropped 5 bases and J dropped 4 bases, with 9 bases sitting between them. Germline V lookup: CDR1 LNHNV, CDR2 YYDKDF (reference sequence). CDR3 length: 12 amino acids. The CDR3 protein is CATSRDRYEQYV. CDR3 nucleotide sequence: TGTGCCACCAGCCGTGACAGATACGAGCAGTACGTC.

This chain links TRBV4-2 with TRBJ1-2, with D unresolved. Trimming took 4 bases from V and 3 from J, leaving 12 bases between them. This CDR3 comprises 14 residues. Germline V lookup: CDR1 LGHNA, CDR2 YNFKEQ. CDR3 coding DNA: TGTGCCAGCAGCCCCAGCGAAAGGTACTATGGCTACACCTTC. It yields the protein CASSPSERYYGYTF.

The CDR3 is CSVRGVVEQFF. In nucleotides, the CDR3 is TGCAGTGTACGGGGGGTTGTTGAGCAGTTCTTC. V and J are TRBV20-1 and TRBJ2-1; 7 bases fit TRBD2. CDR3 length equals 11 residues. Germline assignment: CDR1 DFQATT and CDR2 SNEGSKA (reference sequence). Losses at the gene ends were 7 bases for V and 9 bases for J; bases not matched to a gene: 6.

The chain links TRBV2 to TRBJ2-4; D may be TRBD1 (5 bases). The CDR3 contains 15 residues. Germline lookup yields CDR1 SNHLY and CDR2 FYNNEI. Trimming pared 8 bases from V and 6 bases from J, leaving 20 bases between. CDR3 sequence reads: CASSQSRQGGNIQYF. The CDR3 DNA follows: TGTGCCAGCTCACAGAGTCGGCAGGGTGGAAACATTCAGTACTTC.

Only a few counts were recorded for this clone. V is TRBV9 and J is TRBJ2-3; D possibly uses TRBD1 or TRBD2 (5 bases each). Germline CDR1 is SGDLS and CDR2 is YYNGEE. The ends were cut back, 0 bases at V and 2 bases at J, with 16 bases in the middle. CDR3 length: 17 amino acids. The CDR3 DNA sequence: TGTGCCAGCAGCGTAGAGGGCCCCGGGACGGTCACAGATACGCAGTATTTT. Its translation: CASSVEGPGTVTDTQYF.

This chain joins TRBV7-2 and TRBJ2-3; D is possibly TRBD2 (5 bases). The CDR3 is made up of 15 amino acids. The germline CDR1 and CDR2 sequences are SGHTA and FQGNSA. Trimming cost V 0 bases and J 9 bases, with 16 bases left between them. The CDR3 DNA follows: TGTGCCAGCAGCTTAGCTTCCCTAGCTCCGGGGACGCAGTATTTT. Protein sequence: CASSLASLAPGTQYF.

Details on this clone: Other DNA sequences within the sample encode an identical CDR3. The chain is built from TRBV5-4 and TRBJ2-5; D not certain. Germline loops: CDR1 SGHNT, CDR2 YYREEE (reference sequence). The CDR3 contains 13 residues. The V end lost 2 bases, the J end lost 5 bases, and 10 bases lay between the germline ends. The DNA for the CDR3 is TGTGCCAGCAGCTTTCCTCTAGGGGAGACCCAGTACTTC. It codes for CASSFPLGETQYF.

The V and J genes are TRBV9 and TRBJ2-7, with 8 nucleotides matching TRBD1. V was pared by 0 bases and J by 6 bases, with 23 bases of the junction left unmatched. The CDR3 contains 20 residues. Germline lookup yields CDR1 SGDLS and CDR2 YYNGEE. CDR3 sequence: CASSVDGLRETGQGAAEQYF. DNA for the CDR3: TGTGCCAGCAGCGTAGACGGATTGAGGGAAACCGGGCAGGGGGCGGCCGAGCAGTACTTC.

This clone was found a few times. V gene TRBV10-3 combines with J gene TRBJ2-1; weak D call: TRBD1 (6 bases). The CDR3 loop spans 15 amino acids. Per the germline V gene, CDR1 is ENHRY and CDR2 is SYGVKD. The V end was cut by 7 bases, the J end by 7 bases, with 20 bases between. The CDR3 is CAITPQGRAGNEQFF. CDR3 DNA: TGTGCCATCACCCCACAGGGACGGGCCGGTAATGAGCAGTTCTTC.

The chain has TRBV20-1 and TRBJ1-2, with D unresolved. CDR1 and CDR2 from the germline V gene are DFQATT and SNEGSKA (reference sequence). The germline V and J ends were trimmed by 2 bases and 6 bases, with 7 bases remaining between them. CDR3 length: 11 residues. The DNA for the CDR3 is TGCAGTGCTAGATTGGGGAATGGCTACACCTTC. This codes for CSARLGNGYTF.

The chain employs TRBV6-5 and TRBJ2-1, with 8 bases fitting TRBD2. This CDR3 is 12 amino acids long. Germline assignment: CDR1 MNHEY and CDR2 SVGAGI. Trimming at V came to 5 bases and at J to 6 bases, leaving 0 bases not matched to a gene. The CDR3 is CASSGLANEQFF. The CDR3 DNA sequence: TGTGCCAGCAGTGGACTAGCCAATGAGCAGTTCTTC.

The genes are TRBV2 and TRBJ2-3; possible D gene TRBD2, 6 bases. Germline V gene sequence: CDR1 SNHLY, CDR2 FYNNEI. With 7 bases removed from V and 4 bases from J, the gap between germline ends came to 12 bases. This CDR3 is built from 13 residues. Here the CDR3 reads CASKTEGSDTQYF. CDR3 nucleotides: TGTGCCAGCAAGACGGAGGGGTCAGATACGCAGTATTTT.

This clone was counted only a few times. V and J are TRBV2 and TRBJ2-5; D gene ambiguous. V lost 1 base and J lost 14, with 11 bases in between. In germline, CDR1 is SNHLY, CDR2 FYNNEI. The CDR3 runs to 11 residues. The CDR3 reads CASSEELSSYF. The CDR3 nucleotides are TGTGCCAGCAGTGAAGAGCTCTCTTCATACTTC.

The V call is TRBV5-1, the J call TRBJ2-1, with TRBD2 matching 9 bases. J lost 6 bases, V lost 4 bases, and 5 bases had no gene match. This CDR3 has 14 amino acids. Germline assignment: CDR1 SGHRS and CDR2 YFSETQ. CDR3 sequence reads: CASSRGTSSNEQFF. DNA for the CDR3: TGCGCCAGCAGCCGCGGGACTAGCTCCAATGAGCAGTTCTTC. The variable domain in full, with the rest retrieved from reference TRBV5-1 and TRBJ2-1, is KAGVTQTPRYLIKTRGQQVTLSCSPISGHRSVSWYQQTPGQGLQFLFEYFSETQRNKGNFPGRFSGRQFSNSRSEMNVSTLELGDSALYLCASSRGTSSNEQFFGPGTRLTVL.